This entry lists 3 T cell receptor beta chains sequenced from one sample in a study of shared clonotypes between healthy human individuals. Using immunoSEQ multiplex PCR, the repertoire was profiled, and TCRdb retains in-frame clones only, with some absent. Of about 1.1 million clones listed, about 72% were seen once; the top ten hold about 0.89%. The sequenced material came from memory CD4+ T cells from PBMCs. The subset denotes: CD45RA-negative fraction. All receptors come from a man aged 18 to 35 in good health. Some clones in this sample may be carry-over from other donors' samples.

This chain connects TRBV5-1 to TRBJ2-2, with 9 bases aligning to TRBD2. This CDR3 is 18 amino acids long. Germline CDR1 SGHRS, CDR2 YFSETQ. V was pared by 3 bases and J by 5 bases, with 14 bases of the junction left unmatched. The CDR3: CASSSRVNSGRVTGELFF. The CDR3 nucleotides are TGCGCCAGCAGCTCCCGGGTTAATAGCGGGAGAGTTACCGGGGAGCTGTTTTTT.

V is TRBV6-1 and J is TRBJ1-2; 12 bases agree with TRBD1. Trimming at V came to 4 bases and at J to 3 bases, leaving 6 bases not matched to a gene. Per the germline V gene, CDR1 is MNHNS and CDR2 is SASEGT. The CDR3 has 16 residues. In DNA, the CDR3 is TGTGCCAGCAGTGGATCCGGGACAGGGGGCTACTATGGCTACACCTTC. Its translation: CASSGSGTGGYYGYTF.

Concerning this clone itself: One end of the junction fails to match germline, which may point to a read error. The V call is TRBV7-2, the J call TRBJ2-3; maybe TRBD2 (5 bases). This CDR3 has 19 residues. Germline CDR1 SGHTA, CDR2 FQGNSA. CDR3 loop: CASSLARFMSRQDWDTQYF. The CDR3 DNA reads as TGTGCCAGCAGTTTAGCGCGGTTTATGAGTCGGCAAGATTGGGATACGCAGTATTTT.